This is a list of T cell receptor beta chains from one sample in a study of T cell repertoires in ileal Crohn's disease. Clones were sequenced by immunoSEQ multiplex PCR, and TCRdb holds only the in-frame ones, with some missing. The sample lists approximately 3,500 clones, about three quarters occurring once. The sequenced sample consisted of ileal tissue. The source is an adult with Crohn's disease. CDR3s leave out the opening cysteine and the closing phenylalanine or tryptophan.

cdr3_aa j_call v_call
ASSVENPRDSVTDTQY TRBJ2-3 TRBV9
ASSETTGAGNTIY TRBJ1-3 TRBV7-9
ASSSGRGSGGDEQY TRBJ2-7 TRBV7-9
ASSPPLRDRGQPQH TRBJ1-5 TRBV18
ASSSTGLGETQY TRBJ2-5 TRBV7-6
ASFLAGEVEQF TRBJ2-1 TRBV7-9
ASSHRGRSNQPQH TRBJ1-5 TRBV2
ASSHQGTETQY TRBJ2-5 TRBV5-4
ASTFVQGAFGNTIY TRBJ1-3 TRBV19
ASMGVDGNTIY TRBJ1-3 TRBV6-1
ASSSANQPQH TRBJ1-5 TRBV25-1
ASSYQGPPEAF TRBJ1-1 TRBV6-5
ASSTGDMNTEAF TRBJ1-1 TRBV9
ASSLRGILAGGLSQNIQY TRBJ2-4 TRBV27
SVERGGYNEQF TRBJ2-1 TRBV29-1
ASSERLGKRGFGPQH TRBJ1-5 TRBV10-2
AWTNGGGTDTQY TRBJ2-3 TRBV30
ASRVRNEQF TRBJ2-1 TRBV2